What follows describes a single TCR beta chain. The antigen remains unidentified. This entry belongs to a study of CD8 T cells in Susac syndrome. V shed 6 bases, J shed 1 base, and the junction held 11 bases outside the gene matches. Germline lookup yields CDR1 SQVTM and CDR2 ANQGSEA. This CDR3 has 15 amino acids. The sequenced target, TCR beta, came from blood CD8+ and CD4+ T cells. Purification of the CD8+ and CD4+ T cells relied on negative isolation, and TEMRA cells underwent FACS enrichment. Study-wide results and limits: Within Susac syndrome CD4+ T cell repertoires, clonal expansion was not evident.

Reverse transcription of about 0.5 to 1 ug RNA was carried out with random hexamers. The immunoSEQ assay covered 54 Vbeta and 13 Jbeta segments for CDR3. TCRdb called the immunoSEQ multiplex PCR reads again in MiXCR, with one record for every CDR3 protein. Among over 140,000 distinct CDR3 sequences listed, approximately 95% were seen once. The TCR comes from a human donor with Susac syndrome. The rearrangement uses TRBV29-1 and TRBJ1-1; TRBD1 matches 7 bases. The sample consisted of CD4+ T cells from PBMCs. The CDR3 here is CSVGEQGIGNTEAFF. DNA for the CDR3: TGCAGCGTGGGGGAACAGGGGATTGGGAACACTGAAGCTTTCTTT.